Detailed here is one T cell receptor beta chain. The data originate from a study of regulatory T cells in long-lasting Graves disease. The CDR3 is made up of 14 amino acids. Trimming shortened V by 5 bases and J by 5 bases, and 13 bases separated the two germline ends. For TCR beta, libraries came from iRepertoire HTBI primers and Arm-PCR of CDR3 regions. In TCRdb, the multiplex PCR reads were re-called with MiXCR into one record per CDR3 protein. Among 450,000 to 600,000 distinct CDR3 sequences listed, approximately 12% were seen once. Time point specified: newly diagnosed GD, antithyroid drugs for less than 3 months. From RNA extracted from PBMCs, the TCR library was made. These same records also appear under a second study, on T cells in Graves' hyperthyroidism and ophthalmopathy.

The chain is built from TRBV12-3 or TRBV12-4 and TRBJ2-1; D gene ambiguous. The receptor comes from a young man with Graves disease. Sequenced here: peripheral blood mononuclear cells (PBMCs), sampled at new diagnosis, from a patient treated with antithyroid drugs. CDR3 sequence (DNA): TGTGCCAGCAGTCCCCCGACTTCGAACAATGAGCAGTTCTTC. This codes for CASSPPTSNNEQFF.